Presented here are 32 T cell receptor beta chains from one specimen sequenced in a study of blood T cell repertoires in COVID-19. Assay: immunoSEQ multiplex PCR; the TCRdb copy retains only in-frame clones and omits some. The repertoire holds 100,000 to 150,000 clones, with more than 70% as singletons. Sequenced material: peripheral blood. The receptors here all came from a woman at least 80 years old with COVID-19, enrolled during active disease.

This chain connects TRBV18 to TRBJ1-2, with 7 bases lining up with TRBD1. The CDR3 covers 15 residues. J lost 3 bases, V lost 3 bases, and 7 bases had no gene match. CDR1 and CDR2 from the germline V gene are KGHSH and LQKENI. The CDR3 protein is CASSPGIGTDYGYTF. The CDR3, as DNA: TGTGCCAGCTCACCGGGGATAGGGACAGACTATGGCTACACCTTC.

In this sample, this clone turned up once. V gene TRBV24-1 combines with J gene TRBJ2-2, with 11 positions matching TRBD2. V lost 1 base and J lost 6; bases outside the gene matches: 12. CDR3 length equals 19 residues. The germline CDR1 and CDR2 sequences are KGHDR and SFDVKD. The CDR3 here is CATSDFRSGRAGLSGELFF. The DNA for the CDR3 is TGTGCCACCAGTGATTTCCGTAGCGGGAGGGCCGGGTTGTCCGGGGAGCTGTTTTTT.

This chain joins TRBV2 and TRBJ2-3, with D maybe TRBD2 (7 bases). Trimming removed 8 bases from V and 4 bases from J, with 10 bases in between. Germline CDR1 reads SNHLY; CDR2 reads FYNNEI. CDR3 length equals 12 residues. The CDR3 DNA follows: TGTGCCAGCTGGGGGGGCGCAGATACGCAGTATTTT. Translating gives CASWGGADTQYF.

The DNA of the CDR3 is TGTGCCAGCAGCTCTCAGGGTTTTAGGTTGGGCTACACCTTC. Protein product: CASSSQGFRLGYTF. The rearrangement uses TRBV5-6 and TRBJ1-2; maybe TRBD1 (5 bases). This CDR3 spans 14 amino acids. Germline lookup yields CDR1 SGHDT and CDR2 YYEEEE. Trimming cost V 3 bases and J 8 bases, with 17 bases left between them.

The chain links TRBV28 to TRBJ2-7; 10 bases align to TRBD1. V was clipped by 1 base and J by 4 bases; unmatched bases: 4. There are 15 residues in the CDR3. The germline CDR1 and CDR2 sequences are MDHEN and SYDVKM. In nucleotides, the CDR3 is TGTGCCAGCAGTTTATTTCGGACAGGGGGTTACGAGCAGTACTTC. It yields the protein CASSLFRTGGYEQYF.

This clone was found once. The chain recombines TRBV5-1 with TRBJ2-1; D unresolved. This CDR3 is 14 amino acids long. Deletions cut 4 bases from V and 0 bases from J, with 8 bases between. Per the germline V gene, CDR1 is SGHRS and CDR2 is YFSETQ. The CDR3 sequence is CASSLDSSYNEQFF. CDR3 sequence (DNA): TGCGCCAGCAGCCTAGATAGCTCCTACAATGAGCAGTTCTTC.

The V call is TRBV6-5, the J call TRBJ1-1, with 7 bases aligning to TRBD1. The length of the CDR3 is 14 residues. The ends lost 7 bases at V and 0 bases at J; junction bases unmatched: 5. CDR1 is MNHEY, CDR2 SVGAGI, per germline. The CDR3 nucleotides are TGTGCCAGCATGAGGGACAGAGTGAACACTGAAGCTTTCTTT. Translating it yields CASMRDRVNTEAFF.

This chain joins TRBV7-2 and TRBJ1-1; 7 nucleotides line up with TRBD1. Trimming removed 4 bases from V and 3 bases from J; junction bases left unmatched: 11. The CDR3 consists of 16 residues. CDR1 and CDR2 (germline): SGHTA, FQGNSA. CDR3: CASSSQTGFSDTEAFF. In DNA, the CDR3 is TGTGCCAGCAGCTCTCAGACAGGGTTTAGTGACACTGAAGCTTTCTTT.

The V and J genes are TRBV18 and TRBJ2-2; TRBD2 agrees at 7 bases. The CDR3 length is 15 residues. Per germline, CDR1 KGHSH and CDR2 LQKENI. V shed 4 bases, J shed 5 bases, and the junction held 7 bases outside the gene matches. CDR3 sequence reads: CASSLLALQTGELFF. The CDR3 DNA follows: TGTGCCAGCTCACTACTAGCGCTGCAGACCGGGGAGCTGTTTTTT.

V gene TRBV20-1 combines with J gene TRBJ2-7; 8 positions agree with TRBD1. The germline V gene has CDR1 DFQATT and CDR2 SNEGSKA (reference sequence). V shed 3 bases and J 6 bases; nucleotides not matched to a gene: 7. The CDR3 loop spans 13 amino acids. CDR3 bases: TGCAGTGCTAGTAGGACAGGGATGGGCGAGCAGTACTTC. Translated: CSASRTGMGEQYF.

This clone has a single count. J is TRBJ2-5 and V is TRBV6-2 or TRBV6-3; D unresolved. CDR1 and CDR2 from the germline V gene are MNHEY and SVGEGT. CDR3 length equals 11 residues. The V and J ends lost 2 bases and 5 bases respectively, with 3 bases between them. In DNA form, the CDR3 reads TGTGCCAGCAGTTACGAGGAGACCCAGTACTTC. Translated, it gives CASSYEETQYF.

This CDR3 is CASSRGGADTQYF. The CDR3 DNA is TGTGCCAGCAGCCGTGGGGGGGCAGATACGCAGTATTTT. The chain links TRBV14 to TRBJ2-3; 7 nucleotides agree with TRBD2. After removal of 4 bases from V and 4 bases from J, the junction contained 2 bases not matched to a gene. The CDR3 consists of 13 residues. The germline V gene encodes CDR1 SGHDN and CDR2 FVKESK.

V usage is TRBV29-1 and J usage is TRBJ2-7; TRBD1 matches 9 bases. Germline V CDR1 and CDR2: SQVTM, ANQGSEA. Unmatched junction bases numbered 6, after V lost 4 bases and J lost 5 bases. The CDR3 contains 13 residues. In DNA form, the CDR3 reads TGCAGCGTTGTGACAGGGGGGGTCGACGAGCAGTACTTC. Protein product: CSVVTGGVDEQYF.

The chain has TRBV27 and TRBJ1-5, with no clear D. The germline V gene has CDR1 MNHEY and CDR2 SMNVEV (reference sequence). There are 17 residues in the CDR3. V lost 2 bases and J 0 bases, leaving 14 bases between the germline ends. The CDR3 sequence: CASSLAGDSFSNQPQHF. Written as DNA, the CDR3 is TGTGCCAGCAGTTTAGCGGGAGACTCATTTAGCAATCAGCCCCAGCATTTT.

The chain combines TRBV7-2 with TRBJ2-7; 10 bases map to TRBD2. V trimming: 1 base; J trimming: 7 bases; junction bases outside the gene matches: 1. CDR1 is SGHTA, CDR2 FQGNSA, per germline. The CDR3 runs to 13 residues. The CDR3 spells CASSLEREGEQYF. For the CDR3, the DNA is TGTGCCAGCAGCTTAGAGCGGGAGGGGGAGCAGTACTTC.

The V and J genes are TRBV6-5 and TRBJ1-6, with 9 bases lining up with TRBD1. The CDR3 spans 15 residues. CDR1 MNHEY and CDR2 SVGAGI come from the germline V gene. V gave up 5 bases and J gave up 10 bases; unmatched junction bases: 9. CDR3 region: CASSTGQGTGSPLHF. The DNA for the CDR3 is TGTGCCAGCAGTACTGGACAGGGGACTGGATCACCCCTCCACTTT.

This rearrangement joins TRBV2 to TRBJ2-3, with 7 nucleotides matching TRBD1. Per germline, CDR1 SNHLY and CDR2 FYNNEI. Losses at the gene ends were 4 bases for V and 2 bases for J; bases not matched to a gene: 3. The CDR3 totals 14 residues. The CDR3 reads CASSAGGYTDTQYF. Written as DNA, the CDR3 is TGTGCCAGCAGTGCAGGGGGATACACAGATACGCAGTATTTT.

The CDR3 DNA sequence: TGTGCCAGCAGGGGACAGGTCACCGGGGAGCTGTTTTTT. Translating it yields CASRGQVTGELFF. The chain is built from TRBV6-5 and TRBJ2-2, with 8 nucleotides matching TRBD1. Germline V gene data show CDR1 as MNHEY and CDR2 as SVGAGI. V lost 6 bases, J lost 4 bases, and 1 base stayed unmatched. This CDR3 has 13 amino acids.

This clone was counted a single time. The rearrangement uses TRBV10-3 and TRBJ1-1, with TRBD1 matching 8 bases. Germline V gene sequence: CDR1 ENHRY, CDR2 SYGVKD. V gave up 6 bases and J gave up 2 bases; unmatched junction bases: 11. CDR3 length: 16 amino acids. CDR3 protein: CAISALLGQANTEAFF. The DNA for the CDR3 is TGTGCCATCAGCGCACTACTGGGACAGGCTAACACTGAAGCTTTCTTT.

This chain uses TRBV12-3 or TRBV12-4 with TRBJ1-5; 9 positions agree with TRBD1. The CDR3 totals 13 residues. V gave up 3 bases and J gave up 9 bases; unmatched junction bases: 3. DNA of the CDR3: TGTGCCAGCAGTTTCGGGACAGGGAGGCCCCAGCATTTT. The encoded protein is CASSFGTGRPQHF.

The V call is TRBV5-1, the J call TRBJ2-3; 10 nucleotides agree with TRBD2. The trim removed 0 bases at V and 4 bases at J, leaving 8 bases unmatched. From germline, CDR1 is SGHRS and CDR2 YFSETQ. The CDR3 covers 17 residues. This chain's CDR3 is CASSLAASGRSADTQYF. The CDR3 DNA follows: TGCGCCAGCAGCTTGGCCGCTAGCGGGAGATCCGCAGATACGCAGTATTTT.

The rearrangement uses TRBV6-2 or TRBV6-3 and TRBJ2-7; D is uncertain. This CDR3 has 11 amino acids. The germline V gene encodes CDR1 MNHEY and CDR2 SVGEGT. Trimming stripped 4 bases from V and 7 bases from J, with 8 bases between. The CDR3 loop reads CASSSPREQYF. The DNA for the CDR3 is TGTGCCAGCAGTTCCCCACGGGAGCAGTACTTC.

The J gene is TRBJ1-6, the V gene TRBV29-1, with 8 bases that match TRBD1. This CDR3 is built from 13 residues. Per the germline V gene, CDR1 is SQVTM and CDR2 is ANQGSEA. Trimming removed 6 bases from V and 3 bases from J; junction bases left unmatched: 1. In DNA, the CDR3 is TGCAGCGTGGGGACAGGCTATAATTCACCCCTCCACTTT. Residues: CSVGTGYNSPLHF. The variable domain in full, completed from reference TRBV29-1 and TRBJ1-6, reads SAVISQKPSRDICQRGTSLTIQCQVDSQVTMMFWYRQQPGQSLTLIATANQGSEATYESGFVIDKFPISRPNLTFSTLTVSNMSPEDSSIYLCSVGTGYNSPLHFGNGTRLTVT.

The chain has TRBV6-2 or TRBV6-3 and TRBJ1-5; D is unclear. V lost 1 base and J 5 bases, leaving 3 bases between the germline ends. The CDR3 sequence is 12 residues long. Germline V CDR1 and CDR2: MNHEY, SVGEGT. In DNA, the CDR3 is TGTGCCAGCAGTTACTTATATCAGCCCCAGCATTTT. It is translated as CASSYLYQPQHF.

This chain links TRBV5-4 with TRBJ2-3; D is unresolved. Germline CDR1 is SGHNT and CDR2 is YYREEE (reference sequence). The length of the CDR3 is 14 residues. Trimming removed 4 bases at V and 1 base at J, with 10 bases between. The CDR3 sequence is CASSLDARTDTQYF. The CDR3 DNA follows: TGTGCCAGCAGCCTAGACGCCCGCACAGATACGCAGTATTTT.

The V call is TRBV15, the J call TRBJ1-1; 9 nucleotides align to TRBD1. Germline trimming cut 4 bases from V and 5 bases from J; bases unmatched to any gene: 11. Germline loops: CDR1 LNHNV, CDR2 YYDKDF (reference sequence). This CDR3 has 16 residues. The DNA of the CDR3 is TGTGCCACCAGCAAAACCGGGACAGGGAGAGGGACTGAAGCTTTCTTT. It yields the protein CATSKTGTGRGTEAFF.

J is TRBJ1-1 and V is TRBV7-2; 9 nucleotides line up with TRBD1. The CDR3 runs 15 residues. The germline V gene encodes CDR1 SGHTA and CDR2 FQGNSA. The trim removed 4 bases at V and 5 bases at J, leaving 8 bases unmatched. Written as DNA, the CDR3 is TGTGCCAGCAGCTCCCGGGACAGGGTTGGTACTGAAGCTTTCTTT. This codes for CASSSRDRVGTEAFF.

This clone was counted once. This rearrangement joins TRBV9 to TRBJ2-7; tentative D call: TRBD1 (7 bases). The germline gives CDR1 SGDLS, CDR2 YYNGEE. The CDR3 contains 14 residues. V dropped 1 base and J dropped 6 bases, with 14 bases sitting between them. The CDR3 loop reads CASSVSSGGLEQYF. CDR3 nucleotide sequence: TGTGCCAGCAGCGTATCGTCAGGGGGGCTCGAGCAGTACTTC.

The genes are TRBV27 and TRBJ2-7; 7 bases are shared with TRBD1. In germline, CDR1 is MNHEY, CDR2 SMNVEV (reference sequence). The V segment lost 6 bases and the J segment 6 bases; nucleotides outside the gene matches: 14. This CDR3 has 15 residues. CDR3 DNA: TGTGCCAGCAGGGGCAGGGGGACGCCCGTGGGCGAGCAGTACTTC. Protein: CASRGRGTPVGEQYF.

The CDR3 loop reads CASRGAGGPYEQYF. The CDR3 DNA reads as TGTGCCAGCAGAGGAGCGGGAGGGCCCTACGAGCAGTACTTC. The J gene is TRBJ2-7, the V gene TRBV28; 10 bases agree with TRBD2. The CDR3 contains 14 residues. V dropped 6 bases and J dropped 2; count of bases not matched to a gene: 4. The germline gives CDR1 MDHEN, CDR2 SYDVKM. Full variable domain (missing parts from reference TRBV28 and TRBJ2-7): DVKVTQSSRYLVKRTGEKVFLECVQDMDHENMFWYRQDPGLGLRLIYFSYDVKMKEKGDIPEGYSVSREKKERFSLILESASTNQTSMYLCASRGAGGPYEQYFGPGTRLTVT.

The chain couples TRBV14 to TRBJ1-2, with D unclear. V was trimmed by 0 bases and J by 6 bases, leaving 20 bases between them. The germline V gene encodes CDR1 SGHDN and CDR2 FVKESK. The CDR3 contains 17 residues. As DNA, the CDR3 is TGTGCCAGCAGCCAAGATCTTCGGGGTGGCTCTTCTAATGGCTACACCTTC. It specifies CASSQDLRGGSSNGYTF.

The V gene is TRBV6-5, the J gene TRBJ2-3; 7 bases line up with TRBD2. The V segment lost 7 bases and the J segment 1 base; nucleotides outside the gene matches: 5. The CDR3 is made up of 14 amino acids. Germline CDR1 and CDR2: MNHEY and SVGAGI. The CDR3 region is CASTTSGGTDTQYF. The CDR3 nucleotides are TGTGCCAGCACTACAAGCGGGGGCACAGATACGCAGTATTTT.